This T cell receptor (beta chain) came from a study of human T cells and chemical hapten exposure. In the study overall: Skin of the upper inner arm, approximately 2 cm by approximately 2 cm, received 2% DPC for sensitization. Regarding the study as a whole: Since the donors had alopecia, their immune response may not be the same as that of healthy people. With patch test score, the counts of PT1 expanded TCRs showed a positive correlation.

Time point described: patch test 3, about 24 weeks after DPC sensitization. Treatment reported: therapeutic diphenylcyclopropenone sensitization with weekly scalp DPC. Extraction of total RNA was performed on unfractionated whole blood. Trimming at V came to 5 bases and at J to 4 bases, leaving 4 bases not matched to a gene. The CDR3 has 13 residues. Germline CDR1 and CDR2: DFQATT and SNEGSKA (reference sequence). TCRdb fed the RACE reads into MiXCR, producing one record per CDR3 protein. In the table there are tens of thousands of distinct CDR3 sequences, approximately 11% of which are singletons. Concerning this clonotype itself: Its specificity is not known.

This chain connects TRBV20-1 to TRBJ2-1; 8 bases match TRBD2. The specimen was whole blood, collected in connection with sensitization to the hapten diphenylcyclopropenone (DPC). The sequence was obtained from a woman in her twenties or thirties with alopecia areata. Some clones in this sample may be carry-over from other donors' samples. In nucleotides, the CDR3 is TGCAGTGCTTGCATAGCGGGATACAATGAGCAGTTCTTC. Translated, it gives CSACIAGYNEQFF.